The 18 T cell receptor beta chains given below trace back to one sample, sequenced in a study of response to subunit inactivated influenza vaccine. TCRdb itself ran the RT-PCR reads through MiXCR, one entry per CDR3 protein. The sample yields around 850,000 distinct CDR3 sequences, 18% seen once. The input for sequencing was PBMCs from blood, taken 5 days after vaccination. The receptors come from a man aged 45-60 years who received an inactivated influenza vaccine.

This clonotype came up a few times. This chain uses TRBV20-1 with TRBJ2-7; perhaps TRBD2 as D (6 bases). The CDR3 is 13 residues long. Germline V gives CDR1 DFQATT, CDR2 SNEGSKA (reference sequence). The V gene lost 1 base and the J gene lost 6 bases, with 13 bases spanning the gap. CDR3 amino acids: CSARGRGGVEQYF. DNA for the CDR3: TGCAGTGCTAGAGGGCGCGGAGGGGTCGAGCAGTACTTC.

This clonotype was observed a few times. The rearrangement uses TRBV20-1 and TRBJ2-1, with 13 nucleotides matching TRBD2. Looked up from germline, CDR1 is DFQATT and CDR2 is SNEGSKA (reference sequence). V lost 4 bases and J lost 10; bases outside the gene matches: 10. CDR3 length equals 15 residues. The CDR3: CSAKPGLAGRGEQFF. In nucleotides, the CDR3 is TGCAGTGCTAAACCGGGACTAGCGGGACGGGGAGAGCAGTTCTTC.

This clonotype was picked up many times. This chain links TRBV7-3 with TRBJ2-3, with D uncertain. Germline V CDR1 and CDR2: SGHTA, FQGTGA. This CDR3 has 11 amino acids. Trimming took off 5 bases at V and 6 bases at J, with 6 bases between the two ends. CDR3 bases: TGTGCCAGCAGCGCCCACGATACGCAGTATTTT. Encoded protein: CASSAHDTQYF.

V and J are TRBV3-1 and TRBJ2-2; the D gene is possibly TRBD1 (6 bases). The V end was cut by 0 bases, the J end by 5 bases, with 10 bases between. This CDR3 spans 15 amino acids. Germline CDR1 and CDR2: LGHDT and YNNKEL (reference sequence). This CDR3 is CASSQERQATGELFF. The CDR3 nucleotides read TGTGCCAGCAGCCAAGAGCGACAGGCTACCGGGGAGCTGTTTTTT.

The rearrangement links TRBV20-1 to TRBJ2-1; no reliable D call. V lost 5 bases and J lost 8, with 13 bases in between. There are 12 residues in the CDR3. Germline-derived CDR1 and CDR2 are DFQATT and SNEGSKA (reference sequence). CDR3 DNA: TGCAGTGCTTCCCGGGTAGTCGATGAGCAGTTCTTC. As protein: CSASRVVDEQFF.

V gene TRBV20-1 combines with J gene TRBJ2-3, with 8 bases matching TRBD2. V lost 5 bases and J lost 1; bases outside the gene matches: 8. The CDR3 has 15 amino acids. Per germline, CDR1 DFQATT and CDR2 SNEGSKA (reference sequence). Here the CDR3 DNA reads TGCAGTGCTCCCGGGGGGGAACCACGCACAGATACGCAGTATTTT. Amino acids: CSAPGGEPRTDTQYF.

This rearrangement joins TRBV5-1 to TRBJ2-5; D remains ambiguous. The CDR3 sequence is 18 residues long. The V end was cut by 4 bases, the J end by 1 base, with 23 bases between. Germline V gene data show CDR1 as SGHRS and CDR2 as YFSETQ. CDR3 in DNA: TGCGCCAGCAGCAGAAGGGTCCTTTCACCGCTTTTCCAAGAGACCCAGTACTTC. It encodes CASSRRVLSPLFQETQYF.

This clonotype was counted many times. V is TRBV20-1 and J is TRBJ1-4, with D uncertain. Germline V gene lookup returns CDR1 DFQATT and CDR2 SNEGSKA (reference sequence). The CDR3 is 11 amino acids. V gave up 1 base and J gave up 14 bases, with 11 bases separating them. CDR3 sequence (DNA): TGCAGTGCTAGAGGCGAGGTACAGCTGTTTTTT. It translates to CSARGEVQLFF.

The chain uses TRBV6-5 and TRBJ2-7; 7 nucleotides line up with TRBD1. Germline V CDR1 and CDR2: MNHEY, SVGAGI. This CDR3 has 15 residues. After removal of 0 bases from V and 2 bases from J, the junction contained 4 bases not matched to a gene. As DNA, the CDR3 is TGTGCCAGCAGTTACTCGGCAGGGGGAACCTACGAGCAGTACTTC. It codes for CASSYSAGGTYEQYF.

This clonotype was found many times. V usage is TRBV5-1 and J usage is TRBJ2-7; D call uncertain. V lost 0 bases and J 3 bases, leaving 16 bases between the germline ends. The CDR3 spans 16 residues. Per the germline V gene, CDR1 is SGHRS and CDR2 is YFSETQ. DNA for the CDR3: TGCGCCAGCAGCTTGGCCTATGCTGGAGTAGGCTACGAGCAGTACTTC. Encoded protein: CASSLAYAGVGYEQYF. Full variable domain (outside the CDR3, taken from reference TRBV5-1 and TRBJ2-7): KAGVTQTPRYLIKTRGQQVTLSCSPISGHRSVSWYQQTPGQGLQFLFEYFSETQRNKGNFPGRFSGRQFSNSRSEMNVSTLELGDSALYLCASSLAYAGVGYEQYFGPGTRLTVT.

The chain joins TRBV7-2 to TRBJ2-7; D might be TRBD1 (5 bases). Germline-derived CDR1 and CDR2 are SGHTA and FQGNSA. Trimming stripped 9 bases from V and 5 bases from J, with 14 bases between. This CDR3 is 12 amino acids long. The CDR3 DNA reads TGTGCCAGTTCCAGGGATTTAGACGAGCAGTACTTC. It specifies CASSRDLDEQYF.

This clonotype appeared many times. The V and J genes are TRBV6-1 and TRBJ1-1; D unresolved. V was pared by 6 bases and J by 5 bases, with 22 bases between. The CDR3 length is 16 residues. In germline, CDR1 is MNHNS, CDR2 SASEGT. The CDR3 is CASSPYYGEKGTEAFF. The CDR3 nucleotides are TGTGCCAGCAGCCCTTACTACGGGGAAAAGGGTACTGAAGCTTTCTTT.

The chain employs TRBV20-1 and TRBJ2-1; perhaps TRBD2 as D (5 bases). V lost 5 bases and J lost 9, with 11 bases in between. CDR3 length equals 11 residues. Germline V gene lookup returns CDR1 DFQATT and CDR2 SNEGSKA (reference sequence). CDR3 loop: CSAPRRVEQFF. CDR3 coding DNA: TGCAGTGCTCCCCGGCGGGTTGAGCAGTTCTTC.

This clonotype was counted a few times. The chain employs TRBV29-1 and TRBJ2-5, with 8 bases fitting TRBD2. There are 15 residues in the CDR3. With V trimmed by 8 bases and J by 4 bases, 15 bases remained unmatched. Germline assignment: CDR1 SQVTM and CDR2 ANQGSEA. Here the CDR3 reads CSISISGSSAETQYF. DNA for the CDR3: TGCAGCATAAGCATCAGCGGGAGTTCTGCAGAGACCCAGTACTTC.

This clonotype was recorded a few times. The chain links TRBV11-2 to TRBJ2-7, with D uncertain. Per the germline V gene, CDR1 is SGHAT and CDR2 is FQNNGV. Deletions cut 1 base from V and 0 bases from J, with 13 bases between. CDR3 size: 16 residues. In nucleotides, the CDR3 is TGTGCCAGCAGCTTAGTTTACAGCTACCTCTCCTACGAGCAGTACTTC. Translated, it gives CASSLVYSYLSYEQYF.

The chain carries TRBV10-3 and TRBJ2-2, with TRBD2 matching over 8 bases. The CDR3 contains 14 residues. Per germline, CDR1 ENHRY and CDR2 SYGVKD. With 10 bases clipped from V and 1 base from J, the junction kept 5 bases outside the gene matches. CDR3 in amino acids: CATGLAENTGELFF. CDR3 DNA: TGTGCCACCGGACTAGCCGAGAACACCGGGGAGCTGTTTTTT.

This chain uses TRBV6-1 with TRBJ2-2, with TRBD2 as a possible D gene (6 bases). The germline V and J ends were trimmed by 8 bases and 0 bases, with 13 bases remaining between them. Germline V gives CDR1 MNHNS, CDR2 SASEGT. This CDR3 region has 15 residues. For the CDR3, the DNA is TGTGCCAGCCGGGGGACCTTTACGAACACCGGGGAGCTGTTTTTT. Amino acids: CASRGTFTNTGELFF.

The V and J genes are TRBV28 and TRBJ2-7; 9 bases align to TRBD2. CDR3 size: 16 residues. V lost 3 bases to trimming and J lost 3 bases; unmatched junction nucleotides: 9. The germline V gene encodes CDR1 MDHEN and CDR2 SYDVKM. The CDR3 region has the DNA TGTGCCAGCAGTTTGCCTAGCGGGGCTCCCGACTACGAGCAGTACTTC. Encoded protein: CASSLPSGAPDYEQYF.